The rows below give T cell receptor beta chains drawn from one sample of a study of T-cell reconstitution after alpha-beta-depleted transplantation in children. From the PCR reads, TCRdb called clonotypes with MiXCR, one entry per CDR3 protein. The repertoire includes hundreds of thousands of distinct CDR3 sequences, around 13% of them detected once, and about 0.79% sits in the top ten. Sequenced here: PBMCs, sampled before TCRalphabeta/CD19-depleted stem cell transplant. The source of these receptors is a girl aged 2 to 10 with congenital amegakaryocytic thrombocytopenia, due to receive a stem cell transplant. The CDR3 runs from the conserved cysteine through the conserved F or W. Fields, in order: D gene, clone size, J gene, V gene, CDR3 DNA, CDR3 protein. D genes are given only for firm matches. Clone size appears in some rows only: once, few, many, or a class for an expanded clone.

>.|many|TRBJ2-1|TRBV20-1
TGCAGTGCTAGTAGGGGAAGCGAGCAGTTCTTC
CSASRGSEQFF
>.|many|TRBJ2-3|TRBV6-5
TGTGCCAGCAGTTTCTCTAGTGCACGTGGAGATACGCAGTATTTT
CASSFSSARGDTQYF
>.|few|TRBJ1-5|TRBV27
TGTGCCAGCAGTGCCATCGACGCAGGCAATCAGCCCCAGCATTTT
CASSAIDAGNQPQHF
>TRBD2|few|TRBJ2-1|TRBV20-1
TGCAGTGCTAGAGATTACCGGGAGGGCCCTCTCAATGAGCAGTTCTTC
CSARDYREGPLNEQFF
>.|many|TRBJ2-1|TRBV10-3
TGTGCCACCCTGTCCCGCGACTACAATGAGCAGTTCTTC
CATLSRDYNEQFF
>TRBD1|many|TRBJ1-6|TRBV20-1
TGCAGTGCTAGCCCCCCGACAGGGAAAAGGGATTCACCCCTCCACTTT
CSASPPTGKRDSPLHF
>.|few|TRBJ2-7|TRBV5-6
TGTGCCAGCAGTTTGGGAGTGGCGGGATTGGGTGAGCAGTACTTC
CASSLGVAGLGEQYF
>.|many|TRBJ1-1|TRBV6-1
TGTGCCAGCAGTGATTATGAGGACGACTTTGGGAACACTGAAGCTTTCTTT
CASSDYEDDFGNTEAFF
>TRBD2|many|TRBJ2-7|TRBV20-1
TGCAGTGCCCCCCCATTGGAGCGGGAGATTGGCGAGCAGTACTTC
CSAPPLEREIGEQYF
>.|many|TRBJ2-7|TRBV5-1
TGCGCCAGCAGCTTTTGGGAGAGCTCCTACGAGCAGTACTTC
CASSFWESSYEQYF
>TRBD2|few|TRBJ2-1|TRBV29-1
TGCAGCGTGATAGGACTAGCGGGAAGGGCCAAGCAGTTCTTC
CSVIGLAGRAKQFF
>.|many|TRBJ1-2|TRBV5-1
TGCGCCAGCAGCTTGGGGACTACGAGGAACTATGGCTACACCTTC
CASSLGTTRNYGYTF
>TRBD2|few|TRBJ2-1|TRBV7-6
TGTGCCAGCAGCTTAGTTGCTGCGGGAGAAGCCTACAATGAGCAGTTCTTC
CASSLVAAGEAYNEQFF
>.|.|TRBJ1-5|TRBV30
TGTGCCCGGGGACAAACCGATCAGCCCCAGCATTTT
CARGQTDQPQHF
>.|.|TRBJ1-6|TRBV19
TGTGCCAGTAGTGCCGACCGGGACTCACAGACCCTCCACTTT
CASSADRDSQTLHF
>.|many|TRBJ1-4|TRBV5-1
TGCGCCAGCAGCTTGGCTACAGGGAGACATGAAAAACTGTTTTTT
CASSLATGRHEKLFF
>TRBD2|.|TRBJ2-2|TRBV20-1
TGCAGTGCTAGAGATCTGGGACTAGCGGGCACCGGGGAGCTGTTTTTT
CSARDLGLAGTGELFF
>.|many|TRBJ1-1|TRBV20-1
TGCAGTGCTAGAGGGAACACTGAAGCTTTCTTT
CSARGNTEAFF
>TRBD1|.|TRBJ2-5|TRBV20-1
TGCAGTGCGACTGGCCAAGGGACAGGGGAAGAGACCCAGTACTTC
CSATGQGTGEETQYF
>.|.|TRBJ2-3|TRBV12-3/TRBV12-4
TGTGCCAGCGGCCACCCCGGGGCCGGAGATACGCAGTATTTT
CASGHPGAGDTQYF
>TRBD2|.|TRBJ2-1|TRBV27
TGTGCCAGCAGTTTTAGCGGGAGATACAATGAGCAGTTCTTC
CASSFSGRYNEQFF
>.|.|TRBJ2-1|TRBV29-1
TGCAGCGTTGATCGTCTGGGCTCCTACAATGAGCAGTTCTTC
CSVDRLGSYNEQFF
>TRBD1|.|TRBJ2-7|TRBV30
TGTGCCTGGAGTAGGGGATCAGGGGGTATCGAGCAGTACTTC
CAWSRGSGGIEQYF
>.|many|TRBJ1-4|TRBV10-3
TGTGCCATCAGTGATGGTGCGGATACTAATGAAAAACTGTTTTTT
CAISDGADTNEKLFF
>.|.|TRBJ2-3|TRBV7-9
TGTGCCAGCACCAAACTCCCGGGATCGAACACAGATACGCAGTATTTT
CASTKLPGSNTDTQYF
>.|.|TRBJ2-4|TRBV7-9
TGTGCCAGCAGGCATTCCGGGGGACGCGGAGCCAAAAACATTCAGTACTTC
CASRHSGGRGAKNIQYF
>TRBD2|many|TRBJ2-5|TRBV5-1
TGCGCCAGCAGCCGGACTAGCGGGAAAGAGACCCAGTACTTC
CASSRTSGKETQYF
>TRBD2|few|TRBJ2-7|TRBV3-1
TGTGCCAGCAGCCAGATGGCCCGGGGCGGGAGAACCTACGAGCAGTACTTC
CASSQMARGGRTYEQYF
>TRBD1|few|TRBJ1-2|TRBV30
TGTGCCTGGAGTGTACGCGGACAGGGACGTGGCTACACCTTC
CAWSVRGQGRGYTF
>.|many|TRBJ2-7|TRBV20-1
TGCAGTGCTAGCGCCGACAATTACGAGCAGTACTTC
CSASADNYEQYF
>.|many|TRBJ1-1|TRBV6-1
TGTGCCAGCACCCCGGGCGAGGTAACTGAAGCTTTCTTT
CASTPGEVTEAFF
>TRBD1|many|TRBJ2-3|TRBV5-1
TGCGCCAGCAGCTTGGGAGCCGGGACAGAGACAGATACGCAGTATTTT
CASSLGAGTETDTQYF
>TRBD2|.|TRBJ2-1|TRBV5-1
TGCGCCAGCAAGTTCGCAGGACTAGCGGACAATGAGCAGTTCTTC
CASKFAGLADNEQFF
>.|.|TRBJ2-1|TRBV7-6
TGTGCCAGCAGCTTAGCCGACAGGTTATACAATGAGCAGTTCTTC
CASSLADRLYNEQFF
>TRBD2|few|TRBJ2-1|TRBV7-8
TGTGCCAGCAGCCGGGGACTAGCGGGAACGACCAGCTCCTACAATGAGCAGTTCTTC
CASSRGLAGTTSSYNEQFF
>.|few|TRBJ1-1|TRBV29-1
TGCAGCGATCACCTACCGGGGGTTGAAGCTTTCTTT
CSDHLPGVEAFF
>.|.|TRBJ2-1|TRBV2
TGTGCCAGCAGAAGGGCTGGGGATGAGCAGTTCTTC
CASRRAGDEQFF
>TRBD2|.|TRBJ2-1|TRBV5-1
TGCGCCAGCATGGGGGGGAGCAAGCAGTTCTTC
CASMGGSKQFF
>TRBD1|few|TRBJ1-5|TRBV6-1
TGTGCCAGCACCAGGGGGCTAGGCAATCAGCCCCAGCATTTT
CASTRGLGNQPQHF
>.|few|TRBJ1-5|TRBV20-1
TGCAGTGCTTCCGCAGGGTTGGATAATCAGCCCCAGCATTTT
CSASAGLDNQPQHF
>.|many|TRBJ2-3|TRBV4-1
TGCGCCAGCAGCCCGACTACATCAGATACGCAGTATTTT
CASSPTTSDTQYF
>TRBD2|many|TRBJ2-2|TRBV20-1
TGCAGTGCTAGAGATCTCCTAGCGGGCACCGGGGAGCTGTTTTTT
CSARDLLAGTGELFF
>.|many|TRBJ2-3|TRBV5-1
TGCGCCAGCAGTCCCCTTTGGGGGGAGGCAGATACGCAGTATTTT
CASSPLWGEADTQYF
>.|.|TRBJ1-1|TRBV12-3/TRBV12-4
TGTGCCAGCAGTTTTGGGGGCGGGAGGACTGAAGCTTTCTTT
CASSFGGGRTEAFF
>.|few|TRBJ2-5|TRBV12-3/TRBV12-4
TGTGCCAGCAGTGACTATCCGTACCAAGAGACCCAGTACTTC
CASSDYPYQETQYF
>.|.|TRBJ1-3|TRBV12-3/TRBV12-4
TGTGCCAGCAGTGCCCTCGGCACCATATATTTT
CASSALGTIYF
>.|.|TRBJ2-2|TRBV29-1
TGCAGCGTTGATATAGGGGATAACACCGGGGAGCTGTTTTTT
CSVDIGDNTGELFF
>TRBD1|many|TRBJ2-1|TRBV20-1
TGCAGTGCTAGTGGACAGGGTTTCTCCTACAATGAGCAGTTCTTC
CSASGQGFSYNEQFF
>.|many|TRBJ2-5|TRBV5-1
TGCGCCAGCAGCTCCTGGACAGACCAAGAGACCCAGTACTTC
CASSSWTDQETQYF